The T cell receptor (beta chain) described here comes from a study of blood T cell repertoires in COVID-19. Authors' data handling: Nucleated cell number was recorded as an estimate derived from reference gene primer amplification. The method was immunoSEQ multiplex PCR; TCRdb's version includes in-frame clones alone and lacks a portion of them. V and J calls and clone size are given by that table; D and trimming were obtained from the DNA. The repertoire holds about 85,000 clones, with about 92% as singletons. This receptor was obtained from a middle-aged man with acute or convalescent COVID-19. Sequencing was carried out using peripheral blood.

The CDR3 DNA is TGTGCCAGCAGCTCCGGGACAGGTTCCACCGGTGAAGCTTTCTTT. This encodes CASSSGTGSTGEAFF. The V and J genes are TRBV5-6 and TRBJ1-1; 8 bases are a match to TRBD1. V dropped 3 bases and J dropped 7; count of bases not matched to a gene: 11. The germline CDR1 and CDR2 sequences are SGHDT and YYEEEE. This CDR3 is built from 15 residues.